This T cell receptor (beta chain) was captured by sequencing in a study of blood T cell repertoires in COVID-19. Overall study context: T cells, B-cell-depleted T cells, or PBMCs provided the cDNA or gDNA that served as material.

Original processing notes: Amplification from reference gene primers served as the basis for estimated nucleated cell counts. Assay used: immunoSEQ multiplex PCR; TCRdb lists only in-frame clones, some missing. V and J calls and clone size are as listed in that table; D and trimming were resolved from the DNA. The sample has over 150,000 clones, roughly 87% seen once. V lost 1 base, J lost 2 bases, and 12 bases lay in between. In germline, CDR1 is MGHRA, CDR2 YSYEKL. The CDR3 sequence is 16 residues long. The J gene is TRBJ2-4, the V gene TRBV4-1; TRBD2 might be the D (5 bases). This sequence was found in a woman aged 60 to 75 who had recovered from COVID-19. The material sequenced was peripheral blood. In DNA, the CDR3 is TGCGCCAGCAGCCAAGTCCCCGCCGGGACCAAAAACATTCAGTACTTC. The encoded protein is CASSQVPAGTKNIQYF.